This T cell receptor (beta chain) comes out of a study of T cell changes during pregnancy in multiple sclerosis (dated by TCRdb to the late 2010s). About the study as a whole: In women with multiple sclerosis, the researchers looked at how the T cell repertoire shifted as pregnancy progressed.

Receptor libraries were prepared by the immunoSEQ multiplex PCR assay. Entries here come from immuneACCESS through TCRdb and include only in-frame sequences with V and J called. Some clones fail to appear in such tables; in the studies checked, an unresolved V gene covers under half of the shortfall, and the cause of the remainder is unknown. Within this sample are around 120,000 clones, with 80% to 95% of them counted one time only. 3.5% of the sample rests with the top ten. Remarks on this clone: Its antigen remains undetermined. No base-level quality is on record; no much larger clone is a single base apart.

The germline V gene sets CDR1 to SNHLY and CDR2 to FYNNEI. The CDR3 starts with the cysteine, ends with the phenylalanine, and has 13 residues. Solely the CDR3 DNA is kept, with 39 bases framed from the first base. V trim: 8 bases; J trim: 6 bases; unmatched bases: 7. The TCR was taken from a female donor with multiple sclerosis, enrolled in a pregnancy study. Recombination linked TRBV2 to TRBJ1-1; the central 9 bases match TRBD1. This material consisted of peripheral blood, taken after pregnancy. The nucleotides read TGTGCCAGCGGCGCCTGGACAGGGGCTGAAGCTTTCTTT. The resulting protein is CASGAWTGAEAFF.